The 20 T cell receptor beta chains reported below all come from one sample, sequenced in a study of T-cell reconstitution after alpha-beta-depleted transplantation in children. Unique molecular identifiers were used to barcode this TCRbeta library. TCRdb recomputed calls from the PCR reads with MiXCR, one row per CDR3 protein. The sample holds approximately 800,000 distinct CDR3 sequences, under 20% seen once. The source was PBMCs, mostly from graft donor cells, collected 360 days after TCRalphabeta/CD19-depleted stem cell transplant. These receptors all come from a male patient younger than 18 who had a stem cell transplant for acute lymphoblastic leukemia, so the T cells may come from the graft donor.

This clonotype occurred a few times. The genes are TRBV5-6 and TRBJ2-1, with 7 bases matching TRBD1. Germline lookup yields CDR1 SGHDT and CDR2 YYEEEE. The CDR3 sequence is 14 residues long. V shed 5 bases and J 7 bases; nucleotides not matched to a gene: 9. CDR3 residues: CASRPRQGGNEQFF. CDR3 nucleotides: TGTGCCAGCAGGCCCCGACAGGGTGGGAATGAGCAGTTCTTC.

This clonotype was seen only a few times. In DNA, the CDR3 is TGCGCCAGCAGCTTAAGAATGAAGGGCACCGGGGAGCTGTTTTTT. Translating gives CASSLRMKGTGELFF. This sequence joins TRBV5-1 and TRBJ2-2, with D uncertain. Germline V gene sequence: CDR1 SGHRS, CDR2 YFSETQ. CDR3 length: 15 amino acids. Between the trimmed V and J ends, which lost 2 bases and 4 bases, there was a span of 12 bases.

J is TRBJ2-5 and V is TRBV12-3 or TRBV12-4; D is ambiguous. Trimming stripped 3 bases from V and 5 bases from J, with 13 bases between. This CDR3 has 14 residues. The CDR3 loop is CASSFWSSEETQYF. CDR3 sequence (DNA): TGTGCCAGCAGTTTCTGGTCCTCCGAGGAGACCCAGTACTTC.

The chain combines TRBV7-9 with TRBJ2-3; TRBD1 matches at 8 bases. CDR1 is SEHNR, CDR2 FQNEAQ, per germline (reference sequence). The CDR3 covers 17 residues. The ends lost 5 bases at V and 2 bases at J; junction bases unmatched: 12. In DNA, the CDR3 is TGTGCCAGCAGCCCCCCGGGGGACAGGCCTCACACAGATACGCAGTATTTT. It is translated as CASSPPGDRPHTDTQYF. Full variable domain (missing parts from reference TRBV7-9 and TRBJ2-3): DTGVSQNPRHKITKRGQNVTFRCDPISEHNRLYWYRQTLGQGPEFLTYFQNEAQLEKSRLLSDRFSAERPKGSFSTLEIQRTEQGDSAMYLCASSPPGDRPHTDTQYFGPGTRLTVL.

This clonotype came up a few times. This chain's CDR3 is CASSVRTNERGETQYF. CDR3 sequence (DNA): TGTGCCAGCAGCGTCCGTACGAACGAGAGGGGAGAGACCCAGTACTTC. The V gene is TRBV9, the J gene TRBJ2-5; D possibly matches TRBD1 or TRBD2 (5 bases each). This CDR3 is 16 amino acids long. Germline-derived CDR1 and CDR2 are SGDLS and YYNGEE. Trimming removed 2 bases at V and 4 bases at J, with 18 bases between. Looking up the rest from reference TRBV9 and TRBJ2-5 gives the full variable domain: DSGVTQTPKHLITATGQRVTLRCSPRSGDLSVYWYQQSLDQGLQFLIQYYNGEERAKGNILERFSAQQFPDLHSELNLSSLELGDSALYFCASSVRTNERGETQYFGPGTRLLVL.

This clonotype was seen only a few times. CDR3 coding DNA: TGTGCCAGCAGTAACACTCCTAGCGGGAGTATTTACGAGCAGTACTTC. Protein: CASSNTPSGSIYEQYF. This chain uses TRBV27 with TRBJ2-7; 10 bases line up with TRBD2. CDR3 length: 16 amino acids. V dropped 5 bases and J dropped 4; count of bases not matched to a gene: 11. Per the germline V gene, CDR1 is MNHEY and CDR2 is SMNVEV (reference sequence).

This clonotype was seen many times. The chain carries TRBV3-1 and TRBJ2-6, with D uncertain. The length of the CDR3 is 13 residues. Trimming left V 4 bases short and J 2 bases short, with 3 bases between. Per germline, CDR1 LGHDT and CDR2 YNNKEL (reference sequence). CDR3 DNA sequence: TGTGCCAGCAGCCCCGCTGGGGCCAACGTCCTGACTTTC. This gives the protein CASSPAGANVLTF.

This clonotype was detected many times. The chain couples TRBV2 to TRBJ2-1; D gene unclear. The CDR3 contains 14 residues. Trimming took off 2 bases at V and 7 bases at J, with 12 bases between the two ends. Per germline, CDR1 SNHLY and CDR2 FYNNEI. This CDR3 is CASSELFLRNEQFF. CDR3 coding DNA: TGTGCCAGCAGTGAACTTTTTCTACGGAATGAGCAGTTCTTC.

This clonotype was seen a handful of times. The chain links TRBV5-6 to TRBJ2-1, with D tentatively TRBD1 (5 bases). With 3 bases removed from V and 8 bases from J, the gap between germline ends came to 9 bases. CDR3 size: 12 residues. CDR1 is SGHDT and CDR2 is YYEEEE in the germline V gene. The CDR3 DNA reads TGTGCCAGCAGCTACAGGAAGGATGAGCAGTTCTTC. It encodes CASSYRKDEQFF.

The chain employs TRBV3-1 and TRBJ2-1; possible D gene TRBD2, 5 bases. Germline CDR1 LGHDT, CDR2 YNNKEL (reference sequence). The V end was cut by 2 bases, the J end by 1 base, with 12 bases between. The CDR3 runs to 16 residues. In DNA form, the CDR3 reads TGTGCCAGCAGCCAATTGAGGGCTAGGTCCTACAATGAGCAGTTCTTC. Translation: CASSQLRARSYNEQFF.

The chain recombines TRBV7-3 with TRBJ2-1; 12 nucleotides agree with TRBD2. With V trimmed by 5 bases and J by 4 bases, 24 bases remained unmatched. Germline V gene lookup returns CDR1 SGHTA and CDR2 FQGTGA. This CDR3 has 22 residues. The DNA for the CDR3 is TGTGCCAGCAGCAGCCTTAGAGTTGGACTAGCGGGATCAAGCGCGAATTACAATGAGCAGTTCTTC. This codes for CASSSLRVGLAGSSANYNEQFF.

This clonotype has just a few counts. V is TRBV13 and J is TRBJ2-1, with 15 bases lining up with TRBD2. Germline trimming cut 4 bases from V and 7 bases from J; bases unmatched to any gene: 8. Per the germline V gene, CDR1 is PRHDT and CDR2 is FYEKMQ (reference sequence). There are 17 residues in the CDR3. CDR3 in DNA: TGTGCCAGCAGCTCCCGGACTAGCGGGAGGGCCATTAATGAGCAGTTCTTC. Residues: CASSSRTSGRAINEQFF.

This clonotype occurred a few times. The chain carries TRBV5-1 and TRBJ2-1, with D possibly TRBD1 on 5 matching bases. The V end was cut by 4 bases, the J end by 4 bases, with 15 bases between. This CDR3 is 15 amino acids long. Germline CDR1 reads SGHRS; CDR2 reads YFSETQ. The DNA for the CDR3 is TGCGCCAGCAGCGCTGGGGCAGGGAATTACAATGAGCAGTTCTTC. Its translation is CASSAGAGNYNEQFF.

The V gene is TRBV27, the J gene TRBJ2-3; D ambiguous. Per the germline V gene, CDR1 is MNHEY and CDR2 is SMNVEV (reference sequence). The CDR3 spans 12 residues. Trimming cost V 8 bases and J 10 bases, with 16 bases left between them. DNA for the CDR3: TGTGCCAGCGGGTTCTCCCCTAGGGCGCAGTATTTT. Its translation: CASGFSPRAQYF.

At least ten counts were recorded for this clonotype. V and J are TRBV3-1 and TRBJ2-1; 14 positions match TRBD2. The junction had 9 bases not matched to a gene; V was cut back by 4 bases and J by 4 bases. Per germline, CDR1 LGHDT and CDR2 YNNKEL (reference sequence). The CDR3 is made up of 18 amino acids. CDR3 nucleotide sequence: TGTGCCAGCAGCCCATTCCCCCGGACTAGCGGGGGGTACAATGAGCAGTTCTTC. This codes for CASSPFPRTSGGYNEQFF.

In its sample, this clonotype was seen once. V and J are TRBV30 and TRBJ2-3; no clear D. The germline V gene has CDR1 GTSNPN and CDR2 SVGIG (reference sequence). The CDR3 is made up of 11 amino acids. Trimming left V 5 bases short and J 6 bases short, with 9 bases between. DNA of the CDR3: TGTGCCTGGGAGGAGTTGGATACGCAGTATTTT. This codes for CAWEELDTQYF.

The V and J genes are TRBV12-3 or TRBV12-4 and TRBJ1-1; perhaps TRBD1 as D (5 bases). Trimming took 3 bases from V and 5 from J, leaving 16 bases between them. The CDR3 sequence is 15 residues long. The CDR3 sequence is CASSLVWQGGTEAFF. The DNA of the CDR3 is TGTGCCAGCAGTTTGGTTTGGCAGGGAGGGACTGAAGCTTTCTTT.

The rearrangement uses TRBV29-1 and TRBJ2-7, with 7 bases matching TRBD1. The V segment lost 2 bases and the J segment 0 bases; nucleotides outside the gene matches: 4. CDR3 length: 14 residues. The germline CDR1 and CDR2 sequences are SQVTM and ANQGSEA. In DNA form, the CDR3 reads TGCAGCGTTGAACGCTGGACAGGCTCCTACGAGCAGTACTTC. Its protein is CSVERWTGSYEQYF.

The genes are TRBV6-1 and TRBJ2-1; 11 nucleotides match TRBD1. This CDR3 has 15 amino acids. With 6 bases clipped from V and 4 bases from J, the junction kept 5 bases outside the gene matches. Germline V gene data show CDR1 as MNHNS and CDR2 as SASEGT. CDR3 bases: TGTGCCAGCAGGCTGGACAGGGGGCGGTACAATGAGCAGTTCTTC. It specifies CASRLDRGRYNEQFF.

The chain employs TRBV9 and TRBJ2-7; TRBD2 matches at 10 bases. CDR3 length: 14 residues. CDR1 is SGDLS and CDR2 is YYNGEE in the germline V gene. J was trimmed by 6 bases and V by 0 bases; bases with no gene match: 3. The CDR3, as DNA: TGTGCCAGCAGCGTAGACCTAGCGGGAGTCGAGCAGTACTTC. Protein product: CASSVDLAGVEQYF.